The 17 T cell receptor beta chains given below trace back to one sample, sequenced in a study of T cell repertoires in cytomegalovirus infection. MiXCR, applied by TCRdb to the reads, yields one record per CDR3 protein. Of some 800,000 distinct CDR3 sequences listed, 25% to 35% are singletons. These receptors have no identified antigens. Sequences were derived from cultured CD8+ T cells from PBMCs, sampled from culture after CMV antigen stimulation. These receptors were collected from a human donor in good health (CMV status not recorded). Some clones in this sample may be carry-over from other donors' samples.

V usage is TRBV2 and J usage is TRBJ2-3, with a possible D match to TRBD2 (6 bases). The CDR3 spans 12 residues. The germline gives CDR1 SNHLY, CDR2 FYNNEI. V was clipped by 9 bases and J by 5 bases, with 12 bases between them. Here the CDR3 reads CASLTRVDTQYF. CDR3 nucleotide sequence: TGTGCCAGTTTGACTAGAGTAGATACGCAGTATTTT.

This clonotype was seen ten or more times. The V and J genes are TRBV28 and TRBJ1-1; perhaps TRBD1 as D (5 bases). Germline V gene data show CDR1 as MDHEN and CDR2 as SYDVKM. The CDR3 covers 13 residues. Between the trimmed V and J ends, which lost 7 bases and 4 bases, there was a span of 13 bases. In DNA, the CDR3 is TGTGCCAGCACCCCGTCGGGGGGCACTGAAGCTTTCTTT. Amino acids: CASTPSGGTEAFF.

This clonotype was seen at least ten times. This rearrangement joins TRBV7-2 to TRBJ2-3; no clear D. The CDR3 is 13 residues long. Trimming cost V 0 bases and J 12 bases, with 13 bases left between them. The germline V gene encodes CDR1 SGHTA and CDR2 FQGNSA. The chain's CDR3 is CASSLANEAEQYF. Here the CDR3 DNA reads TGTGCCAGCAGCTTAGCTAACGAGGCAGAACAGTATTTT.

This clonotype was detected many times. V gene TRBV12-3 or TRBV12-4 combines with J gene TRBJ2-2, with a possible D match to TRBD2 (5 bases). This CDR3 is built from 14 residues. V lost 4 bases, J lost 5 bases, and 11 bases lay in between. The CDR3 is CASSSSPGTGELFF. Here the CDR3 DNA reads TGTGCCAGCAGTTCCTCCCCGGGGACCGGGGAGCTGTTTTTT.

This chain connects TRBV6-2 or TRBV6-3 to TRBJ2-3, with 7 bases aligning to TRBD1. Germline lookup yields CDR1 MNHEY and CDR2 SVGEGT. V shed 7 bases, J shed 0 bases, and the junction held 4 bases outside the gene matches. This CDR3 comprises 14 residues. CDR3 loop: CASTVDRSTDTQYF. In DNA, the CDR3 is TGTGCCAGCACCGTGGACAGGAGCACAGATACGCAGTATTTT.

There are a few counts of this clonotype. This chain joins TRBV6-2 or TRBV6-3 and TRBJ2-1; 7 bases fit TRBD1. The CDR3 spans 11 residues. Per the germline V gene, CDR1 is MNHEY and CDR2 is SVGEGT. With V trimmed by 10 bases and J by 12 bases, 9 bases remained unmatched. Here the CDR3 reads CATQGGDRQFF. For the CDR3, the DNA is TGTGCCACGCAGGGTGGGGACAGGCAGTTCTTC.

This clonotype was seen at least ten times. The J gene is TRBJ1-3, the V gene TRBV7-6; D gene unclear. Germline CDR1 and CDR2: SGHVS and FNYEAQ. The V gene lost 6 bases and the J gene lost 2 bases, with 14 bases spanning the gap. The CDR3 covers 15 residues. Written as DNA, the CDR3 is TGTGCCAGCAGTCCTACGATTGGTGCTGGAAACACCATATATTTT. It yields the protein CASSPTIGAGNTIYF.

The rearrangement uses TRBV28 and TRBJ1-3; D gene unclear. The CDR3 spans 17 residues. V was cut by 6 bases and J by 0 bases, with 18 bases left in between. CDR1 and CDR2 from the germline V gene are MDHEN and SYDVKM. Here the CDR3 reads CASSHGLGLLSGNTIYF. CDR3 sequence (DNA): TGTGCCAGCAGCCATGGGCTTGGGCTCCTCTCTGGAAACACCATATATTTT.

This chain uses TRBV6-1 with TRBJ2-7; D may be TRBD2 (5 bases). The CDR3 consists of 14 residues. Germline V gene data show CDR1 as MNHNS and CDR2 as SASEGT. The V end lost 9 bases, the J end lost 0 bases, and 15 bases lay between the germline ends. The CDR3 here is CASVRGPSSYEQYV. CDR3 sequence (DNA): TGTGCCAGTGTTCGGGGTCCTAGCTCCTACGAGCAGTACGTC.

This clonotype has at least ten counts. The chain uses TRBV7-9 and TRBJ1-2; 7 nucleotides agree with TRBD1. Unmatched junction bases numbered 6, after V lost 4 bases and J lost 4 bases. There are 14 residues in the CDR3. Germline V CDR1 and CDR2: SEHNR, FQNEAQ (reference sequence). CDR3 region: CASSSQGPSYGYTF. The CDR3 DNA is TGTGCCAGCAGCTCACAGGGGCCATCCTATGGCTACACCTTC.

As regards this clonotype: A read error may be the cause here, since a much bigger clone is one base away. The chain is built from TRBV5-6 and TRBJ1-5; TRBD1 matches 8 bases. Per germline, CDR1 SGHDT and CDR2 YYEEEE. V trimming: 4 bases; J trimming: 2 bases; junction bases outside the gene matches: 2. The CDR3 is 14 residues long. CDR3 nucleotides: TGTGCCAGCAGCACGGACAGGGGCAATCAGCCCCAGCATTTT. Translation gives CASSTDRGNQPQHF.

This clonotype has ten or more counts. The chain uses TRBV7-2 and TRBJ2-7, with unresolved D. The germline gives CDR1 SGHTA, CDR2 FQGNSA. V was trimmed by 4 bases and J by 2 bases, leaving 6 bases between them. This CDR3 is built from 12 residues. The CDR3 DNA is TGTGCCAGCAGCTCGAGACCCTACGAGCAGTACGTC. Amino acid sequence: CASSSRPYEQYV.

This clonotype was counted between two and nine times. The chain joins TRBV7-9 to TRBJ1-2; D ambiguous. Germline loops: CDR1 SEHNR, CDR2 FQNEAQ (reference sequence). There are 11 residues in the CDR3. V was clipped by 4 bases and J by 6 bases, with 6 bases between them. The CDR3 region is CASSSSHGYTF. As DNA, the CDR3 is TGTGCCAGCAGCTCGTCTCATGGCTACACCTTC.

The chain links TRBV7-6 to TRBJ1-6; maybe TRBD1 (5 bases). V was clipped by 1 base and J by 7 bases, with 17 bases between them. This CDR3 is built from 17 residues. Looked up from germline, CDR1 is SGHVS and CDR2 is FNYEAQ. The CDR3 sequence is CASSLETVLRGNSPLHF. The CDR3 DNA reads TGTGCCAGCAGCTTAGAGACAGTGCTTCGTGGGAATTCACCCCTCCACTTT.

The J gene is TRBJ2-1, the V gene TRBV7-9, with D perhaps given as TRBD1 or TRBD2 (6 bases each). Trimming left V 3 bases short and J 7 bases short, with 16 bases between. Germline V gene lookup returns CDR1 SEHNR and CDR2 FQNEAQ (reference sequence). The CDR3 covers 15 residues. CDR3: CASSFPGGSNNEQFF. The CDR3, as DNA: TGTGCCAGCAGCTTCCCCGGGGGCAGTAATAATGAGCAGTTCTTC.

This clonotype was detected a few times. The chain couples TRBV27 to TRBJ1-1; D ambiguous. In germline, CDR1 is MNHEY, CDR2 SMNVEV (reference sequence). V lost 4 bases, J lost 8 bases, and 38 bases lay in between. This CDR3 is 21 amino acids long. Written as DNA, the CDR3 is TGTGCCAGCAGTTCGAGGACGGAGGAACCGGACCCCCCCAGTACCCCGACGGAAGCTTTCTTT. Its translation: CASSSRTEEPDPPSTPTEAFF.

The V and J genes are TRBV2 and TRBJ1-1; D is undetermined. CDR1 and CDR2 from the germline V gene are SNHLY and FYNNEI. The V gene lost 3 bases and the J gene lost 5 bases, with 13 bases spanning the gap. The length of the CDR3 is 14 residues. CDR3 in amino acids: CASSEKRSGTEAFF. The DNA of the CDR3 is TGTGCCAGCAGTGAGAAGCGGTCGGGGACTGAAGCTTTCTTT.